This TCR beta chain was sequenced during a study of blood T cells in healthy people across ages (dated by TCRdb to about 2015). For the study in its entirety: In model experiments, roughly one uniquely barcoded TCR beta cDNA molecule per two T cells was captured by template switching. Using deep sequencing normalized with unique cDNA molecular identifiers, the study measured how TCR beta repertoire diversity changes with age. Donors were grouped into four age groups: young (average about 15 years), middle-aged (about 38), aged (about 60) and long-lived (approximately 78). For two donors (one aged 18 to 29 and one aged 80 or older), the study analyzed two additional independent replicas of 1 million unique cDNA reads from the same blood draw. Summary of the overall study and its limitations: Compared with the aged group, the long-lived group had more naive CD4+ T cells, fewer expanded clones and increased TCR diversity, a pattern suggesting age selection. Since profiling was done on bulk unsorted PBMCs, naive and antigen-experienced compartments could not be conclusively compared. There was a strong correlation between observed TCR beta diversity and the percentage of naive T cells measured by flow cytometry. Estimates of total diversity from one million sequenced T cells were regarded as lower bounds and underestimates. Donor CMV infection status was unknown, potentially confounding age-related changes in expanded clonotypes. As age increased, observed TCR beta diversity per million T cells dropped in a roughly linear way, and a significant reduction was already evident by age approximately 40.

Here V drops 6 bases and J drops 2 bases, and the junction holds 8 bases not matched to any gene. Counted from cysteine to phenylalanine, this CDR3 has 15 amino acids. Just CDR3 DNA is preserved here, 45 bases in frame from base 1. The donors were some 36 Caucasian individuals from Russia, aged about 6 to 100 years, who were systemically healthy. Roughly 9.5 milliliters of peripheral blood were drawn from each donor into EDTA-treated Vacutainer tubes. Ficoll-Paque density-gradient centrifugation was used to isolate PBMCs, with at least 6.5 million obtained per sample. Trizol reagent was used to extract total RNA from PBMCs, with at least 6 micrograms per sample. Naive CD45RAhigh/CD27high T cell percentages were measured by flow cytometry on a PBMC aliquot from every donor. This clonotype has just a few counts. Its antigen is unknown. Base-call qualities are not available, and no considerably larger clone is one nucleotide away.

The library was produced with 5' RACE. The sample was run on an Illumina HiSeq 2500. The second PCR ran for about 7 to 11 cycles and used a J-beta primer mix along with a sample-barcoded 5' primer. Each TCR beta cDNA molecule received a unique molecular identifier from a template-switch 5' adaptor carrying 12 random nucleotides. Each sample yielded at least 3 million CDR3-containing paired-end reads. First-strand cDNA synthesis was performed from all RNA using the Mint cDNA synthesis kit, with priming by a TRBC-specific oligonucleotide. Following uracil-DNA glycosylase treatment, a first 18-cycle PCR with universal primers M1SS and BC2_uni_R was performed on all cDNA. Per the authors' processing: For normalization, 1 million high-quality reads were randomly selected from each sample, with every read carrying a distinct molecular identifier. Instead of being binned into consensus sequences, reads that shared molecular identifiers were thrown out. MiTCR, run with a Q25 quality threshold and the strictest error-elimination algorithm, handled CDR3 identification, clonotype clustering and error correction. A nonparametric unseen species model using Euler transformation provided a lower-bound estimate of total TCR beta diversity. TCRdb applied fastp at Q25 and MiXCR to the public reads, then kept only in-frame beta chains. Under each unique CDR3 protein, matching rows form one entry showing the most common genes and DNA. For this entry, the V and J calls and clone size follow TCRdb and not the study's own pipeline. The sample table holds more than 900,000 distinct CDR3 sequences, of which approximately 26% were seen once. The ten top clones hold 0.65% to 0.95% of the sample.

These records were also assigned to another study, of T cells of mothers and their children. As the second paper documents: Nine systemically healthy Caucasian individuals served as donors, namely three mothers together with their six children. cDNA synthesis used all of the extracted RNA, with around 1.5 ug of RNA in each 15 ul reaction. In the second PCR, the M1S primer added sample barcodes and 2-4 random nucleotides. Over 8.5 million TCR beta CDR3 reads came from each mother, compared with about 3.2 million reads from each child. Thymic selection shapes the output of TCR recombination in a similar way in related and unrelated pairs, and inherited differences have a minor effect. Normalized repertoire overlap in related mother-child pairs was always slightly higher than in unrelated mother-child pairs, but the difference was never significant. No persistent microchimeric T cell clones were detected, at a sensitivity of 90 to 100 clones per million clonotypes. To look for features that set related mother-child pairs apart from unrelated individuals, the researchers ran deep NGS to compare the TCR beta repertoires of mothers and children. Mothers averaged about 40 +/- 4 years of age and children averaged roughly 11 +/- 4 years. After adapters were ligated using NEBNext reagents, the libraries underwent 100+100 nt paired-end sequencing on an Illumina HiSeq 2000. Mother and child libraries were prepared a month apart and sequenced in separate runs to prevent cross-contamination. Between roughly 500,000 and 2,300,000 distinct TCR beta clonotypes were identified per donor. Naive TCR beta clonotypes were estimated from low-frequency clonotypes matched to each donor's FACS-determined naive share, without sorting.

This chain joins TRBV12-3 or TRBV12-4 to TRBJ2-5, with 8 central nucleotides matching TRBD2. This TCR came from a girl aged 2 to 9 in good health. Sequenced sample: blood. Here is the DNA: TGTGCCAGCAGCATAAGCGGGGGCCATCAAGAGACCCAGTACTTC. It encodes CASSISGGHQETQYF.